This T cell receptor beta chain was sequenced for a study of blood T cells in healthy people across ages. Germline V gene data show CDR1 as LNHDA and CDR2 as SQIVND (reference sequence). V shed 6 bases, J shed 9 bases, and the junction held 7 bases outside the gene matches. The CDR3 runs to 14 residues. Using a J-beta primer mix together with a sample-barcoded 5' primer, a second PCR was run for roughly 6 to 11 cycles. TCRdb reanalysed the 5' RACE reads using MiXCR and keeps one entry per CDR3 protein. The profile shows approximately 1,700,000 distinct CDR3 sequences, roughly two fifths of them singletons.

The source of this sequence is a human donor in good health. V gene TRBV19 combines with J gene TRBJ2-1; 11 bases align to TRBD1. The sequencing input was blood. CDR3 in DNA: TGTGCCAGTAGCCGGACAGGGGGCCTGGGTGAGCAGTTCTTC. Translating it yields CASSRTGGLGEQFF. Based on the CDR3 plus reference TRBV19 and TRBJ2-1, the full variable domain is DGGITQSPKYLFRKEGQNVTLSCEQNLNHDAMYWYRQDPGQGLRLIYYSQIVNDFQKGDIAEGYSVSREKKESFPLTVTSAQKNPTAFYLCASSRTGGLGEQFFGPGTRLTVL.